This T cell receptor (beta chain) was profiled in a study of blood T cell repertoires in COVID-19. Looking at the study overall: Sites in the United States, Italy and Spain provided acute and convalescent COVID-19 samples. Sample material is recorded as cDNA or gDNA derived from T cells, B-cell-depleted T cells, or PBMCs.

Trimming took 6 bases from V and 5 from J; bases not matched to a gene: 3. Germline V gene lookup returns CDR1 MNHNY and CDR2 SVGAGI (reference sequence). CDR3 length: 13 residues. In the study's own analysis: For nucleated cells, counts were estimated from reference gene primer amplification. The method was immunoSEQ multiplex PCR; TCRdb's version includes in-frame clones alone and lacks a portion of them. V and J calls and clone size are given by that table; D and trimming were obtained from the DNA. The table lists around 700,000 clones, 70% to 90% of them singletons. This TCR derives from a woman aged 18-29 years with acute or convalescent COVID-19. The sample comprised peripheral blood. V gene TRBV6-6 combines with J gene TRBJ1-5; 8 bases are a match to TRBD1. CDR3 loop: CASRGDRYQPQHF. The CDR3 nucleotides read TGTGCCAGCAGGGGGGACAGGTATCAGCCCCAGCATTTT.